In this sample, the clone carrying this T cell receptor beta chain turned up a few times. No antigen is known for it. CDR3 length: 15 amino acids. V gave up 2 bases and J gave up 6 bases; unmatched junction bases: 9. CDR1 and CDR2 from the germline V gene are MNHEY and SMNVEV (reference sequence). The sample originates from a study of cytomegalovirus exposure and HLA in healthy donors. Produced via immunoSEQ multiplex PCR; TCRdb's table is partial and in-frame only. The table records approximately 170,000 clones, 85% of them present only once. General study points: The investigators catalogued 150 or so TCR beta chains as cytomegalovirus-associated. Per published reports, the classifier diagnosed cytomegalovirus status with high specificity and sensitivity.

The chain links TRBV27 to TRBJ1-2; 7 bases line up with TRBD1. The clonotype comes from a man aged 18 to 29 in good health and CMV-seropositive. The sample was PBMCs. The chain's CDR3 is CASSLRQGPAHGYTF. CDR3 in DNA: TGTGCCAGCAGTTTACGACAGGGACCAGCCCATGGCTACACCTTC.